This TCR beta chain was recovered during a study of T-cell reconstitution after alpha-beta-depleted transplantation in children. Preparing the TCRbeta library involved the use of unique molecular identifiers. MiXCR was run by TCRdb on the PCR reads, yielding one entry per CDR3 protein. The sample lists about 360,000 distinct CDR3 sequences; 13% were seen once. The length of the CDR3 is 15 residues. Trimming pared 1 base from V and 8 bases from J, leaving 12 bases between. Germline V gives CDR1 SGHVS, CDR2 FQNEAQ. This clonotype occurred a few times. V is TRBV7-8 and J is TRBJ1-6; tentatively, D is TRBD1 (5 bases). The sequence derives from a human donor who donated a stem cell graft to a child with Fanconi anemia. Specimen: PBMCs, collected from the stem cell graft. DNA for the CDR3: TGTGCCAGCAGCTTAGTAGGGGCTGGGGATTCACCCCTCCACTTT. It specifies CASSLVGAGDSPLHF. Looking up the rest from reference TRBV7-8 and TRBJ1-6 gives the full variable domain: GAGVSQSPRYKVAKRGQDVALRCDPISGHVSLFWYQQALGQGPEFLTYFQNEAQLDKSGLPSDRFFAERPEGSVSTLKIQRTQQEDSAVYLCASSLVGAGDSPLHFGNGTRLTVT.